Listed below are T cell receptor beta chains from one sample, sequenced in a study of shared clonotypes between healthy human individuals. The data were produced by immunoSEQ multiplex PCR, yet TCRdb's version contains in-frame clones alone and is incomplete. This sample has around 200,000 clones; approximately 60% occur once, and the top ten carry more than 9%. The specimen sequenced was memory CD4+ T cells sorted from blood. The receptors shown here come from a man younger than 45 in good health. The CDR3 runs from the conserved cysteine through the conserved F or W. The order of the fields is clone size, D gene, V gene, J gene, CDR3 DNA, CDR3 protein. A D gene is named only where the DNA matches it firmly. Size values are once, few and many counts, or a class for expanded clones, and some rows have none.

size: .
D: TRBD2
V: TRBV6-1
J: TRBJ2-2
DNA: TGTGCCAGCAGTGAGTTAGCGGGAGGTGCGACCGGGGAGCTGTTTTTT
CDR3: CASSELAGGATGELFF

size: .
D: .
V: TRBV2
J: TRBJ1-5
DNA: TGTGCCAAATCGACAGGAGGTTTAAGCAATCAGCCCCAGCATTTT
CDR3: CAKSTGGLSNQPQHF

size: .
D: .
V: TRBV29-1
J: TRBJ1-2
DNA: TGCAGCGTTGGGAGAGGGGCTGGAGACTATGGCTACACCTTC
CDR3: CSVGRGAGDYGYTF

size: .
D: .
V: TRBV15
J: TRBJ2-7
DNA: TGTGCCACCAGCAGAGGGTCTCCACCGGCCTACGAGCAGTACTTC
CDR3: CATSRGSPPAYEQYF

size: .
D: .
V: TRBV7-9
J: TRBJ2-5
DNA: TGTGCCAGCAGTTTCACAGGGGGGGCCCAGTACTTC
CDR3: CASSFTGGAQYF

size: .
D: .
V: TRBV11-2
J: TRBJ1-2
DNA: TGTGCCAGCACCAGCTTTGGCAGACGCTCTTTGAACTATGGCTACACCTTC
CDR3: CASTSFGRRSLNYGYTF

size: .
D: TRBD2
V: TRBV29-1
J: TRBJ2-1
DNA: TGCAGCGCTAGCGGGAGGGCTAACAATGAGCAGTTCTTC
CDR3: CSASGRANNEQFF

size: few
D: TRBD1
V: TRBV6-5
J: TRBJ2-1
DNA: TGTGCCAGCAGTCGGGACAGGGGGATTGAGCAGTTCTTC
CDR3: CASSRDRGIEQFF

size: few
D: .
V: TRBV19
J: TRBJ2-4
DNA: TGTGCCAGTAGTATGTCCCTGGCCCTAGCCAAAAACATTCAGTACTTC
CDR3: CASSMSLALAKNIQYF

size: .
D: .
V: TRBV7-9
J: TRBJ2-7
DNA: TGTGCCAGCAGCTCAGCCGGGAACTACGAGCAGTACTTC
CDR3: CASSSAGNYEQYF

size: .
D: TRBD2
V: TRBV4-3
J: TRBJ2-1
DNA: TGCGCCAGCAGCCCAGGACTAGCGGGAGCTAATGAGCAGTTCTTC
CDR3: CASSPGLAGANEQFF

size: .
D: TRBD2
V: TRBV9
J: TRBJ2-1
DNA: TGTGCCAGCAGCCCTACCTCGGGGACTAGCGGACACAATGAGCAGTTCTTC
CDR3: CASSPTSGTSGHNEQFF

size: once
D: .
V: TRBV18
J: TRBJ2-2
DNA: TGTGCCAGCGCCGAGGGTCTCCCGAACACCGGGGAGCTGTTTTTT
CDR3: CASAEGLPNTGELFF

size: .
D: .
V: TRBV25-1
J: TRBJ1-4
DNA: TGTGCCAGCAGTTCAGCGGCGGGTCAAAATGAAAAACTGTTTTTT
CDR3: CASSSAAGQNEKLFF

size: .
D: .
V: TRBV4-1
J: TRBJ2-3
DNA: TGCGCCAGCAGCCAAGCCCCGTTGGGCTCGGATACGCAGTATTTT
CDR3: CASSQAPLGSDTQYF

size: .
D: .
V: TRBV25-1
J: TRBJ1-3
DNA: TGTGCCAGCAGTGAAGGTTTTCGCGAGATCCCCTCTGGAAACACCATATATTTT
CDR3: CASSEGFREIPSGNTIYF

size: .
D: .
V: TRBV2
J: TRBJ1-5
DNA: TGTGCCAGCGGAACAGGATCCGCTAGCAATCAGCCCCAGCATTTT
CDR3: CASGTGSASNQPQHF

size: .
D: TRBD2
V: TRBV5-4
J: TRBJ2-7
DNA: TGTGCCAGCAGCCCCCCCTCTAAGCGGGGGGTTGGCGAGCAGTACTTC
CDR3: CASSPPSKRGVGEQYF

size: .
D: .
V: TRBV7-2
J: TRBJ1-1
DNA: TGTGCCAGCAGCCGAGGACGGGCGAACACTGAAGCTTTCTTT
CDR3: CASSRGRANTEAFF

size: .
D: TRBD2
V: TRBV11-2
J: TRBJ2-3
DNA: TGTGCCAGCAGCTTAGTAGGCGGGAGCGGCACAGATACGCAGTATTTT
CDR3: CASSLVGGSGTDTQYF

size: .
D: TRBD1
V: TRBV30
J: TRBJ1-1
DNA: TGTGCCTGGAGCTTGAGACAGGGCACTGAAGCTTTCTTT
CDR3: CAWSLRQGTEAFF

size: .
D: .
V: TRBV4-3
J: TRBJ1-5
DNA: TGCGCCAGCAGCCAAGCTGTGGGCAGCAATCAGCCCCAGCATTTT
CDR3: CASSQAVGSNQPQHF

size: .
D: TRBD2
V: TRBV14
J: TRBJ2-1
DNA: TGTGCCAGCAGCCACGGGACTAGCGGACTCTACAATGAGCAGTTCTTC
CDR3: CASSHGTSGLYNEQFF

size: .
D: .
V: TRBV29-1
J: TRBJ1-2
DNA: TGCAGCGCTGGACAGTTATATGGCTACACCTTC
CDR3: CSAGQLYGYTF

size: .
D: .
V: TRBV18
J: TRBJ1-1
DNA: TGTGCCAGCTCACGAGAAAACCTGGACGGCTCAGCTTTCTTT
CDR3: CASSRENLDGSAFF

size: .
D: .
V: TRBV28
J: TRBJ2-7
DNA: TGTGCCAGCGGAAAAGCCTACGAGCAGTACTTC
CDR3: CASGKAYEQYF

size: .
D: .
V: TRBV18
J: TRBJ2-5
DNA: TGTGCCAGCTCCTCCCCGGAGACCCAGTACTTC
CDR3: CASSSPETQYF

size: .
D: TRBD1
V: TRBV6-6
J: TRBJ2-7
DNA: TGTGCCAGCAGTCTCCCGGGACAGGGGGCGGCCTACGAGCAGTACTTC
CDR3: CASSLPGQGAAYEQYF

size: .
D: TRBD2
V: TRBV7-2
J: TRBJ2-3
DNA: TGTGCCAGCAGCTTAGATAGCGAACCGGGACTACCCACAGATACGCAGTATTTT
CDR3: CASSLDSEPGLPTDTQYF

size: .
D: .
V: TRBV18
J: TRBJ2-3
DNA: TGTGCCAGCTCCAGGGACTTTGGCACAGATACGCAGTATTTT
CDR3: CASSRDFGTDTQYF

size: .
D: .
V: TRBV7-9
J: TRBJ2-1
DNA: TGTGCCAGCGAAGGCCCAGACAATGAGCAGTTCTTC
CDR3: CASEGPDNEQFF

size: .
D: .
V: TRBV4-1
J: TRBJ2-1
DNA: TGCGCCAGCAGCCCCAGCGCGGCCTACAATGAGCAGTTCTTC
CDR3: CASSPSAAYNEQFF

size: .
D: TRBD2
V: TRBV29-1
J: TRBJ2-5
DNA: TGCAGCTTCCAGCGGGGGTACCAAGAGACCCAGTACTTC
CDR3: CSFQRGYQETQYF

size: .
D: .
V: TRBV19
J: TRBJ1-1
DNA: TGTGCCAGTACCTTTCGTGGGGCGCTGAACACTGAAGCTTTCTTT
CDR3: CASTFRGALNTEAFF

size: .
D: TRBD1
V: TRBV7-2
J: TRBJ2-5
DNA: TGTGCCAGCAGCTTAGTAGGGGGCGCGGAGACCCAGTACTTC
CDR3: CASSLVGGAETQYF

size: .
D: .
V: TRBV18
J: TRBJ2-5
DNA: TGTGCCAGCTCACCACCGTCCGGCGAGACCCAGTACTTC
CDR3: CASSPPSGETQYF

size: .
D: .
V: TRBV5-8
J: TRBJ2-1
DNA: TGTGCCAGCAGCTTTACTAGGGGGATTATCCACAATGAGCAGTTCTTC
CDR3: CASSFTRGIIHNEQFF

size: few
D: TRBD1
V: TRBV6-5
J: TRBJ1-2
DNA: TGTGCCAGCAGCCGCGGACAGGCCTATGGCTACACCTTC
CDR3: CASSRGQAYGYTF

size: .
D: .
V: TRBV29-1
J: TRBJ2-3
DNA: TGCAGCGGGACGCGGTCCACAGATACGCAGTATTTT
CDR3: CSGTRSTDTQYF

size: .
D: .
V: TRBV28
J: TRBJ2-6
DNA: TGTGCCAGCAGCGATTTGTCTTTGGGGGCGCCAAGCGGGGCCAACGTCCTGACTTTC
CDR3: CASSDLSLGAPSGANVLTF

size: .
D: .
V: TRBV11-2
J: TRBJ1-5
DNA: TGTGCCAGCAGTCGAAACCCGGGGGTGGGTCAGCCCCAGCATTTT
CDR3: CASSRNPGVGQPQHF

size: .
D: .
V: TRBV1
J: TRBJ2-3
DNA: TGCACCAGCAGCCAAGCCGAGGGTCCCGGCACAGATACGCAGTATTTT
CDR3: CTSSQAEGPGTDTQYF

size: .
D: .
V: TRBV4-3
J: TRBJ2-7
DNA: TGCGCCAGCAGCCAAGATTGGACAGCCATAATGGGTGAGCAGTACTTC
CDR3: CASSQDWTAIMGEQYF

size: few
D: TRBD1
V: TRBV29-1
J: TRBJ2-7
DNA: TGCAGCGTGACAGGGGTGGCTGACGAGCAGTACTTC
CDR3: CSVTGVADEQYF

size: .
D: TRBD1
V: TRBV9
J: TRBJ2-1
DNA: TGTGCCAGCAGCGTAGAAGGAAGAACAGGGGATAATGAGCAGTTCTTC
CDR3: CASSVEGRTGDNEQFF

size: .
D: .
V: TRBV5-5
J: TRBJ1-1
DNA: TGTGCCAGCAGCTTGGTATCATCAATCGGCACTGAAGCTTTCTTT
CDR3: CASSLVSSIGTEAFF

size: many
D: .
V: TRBV5-8
J: TRBJ2-2
DNA: TGTGCCAGCAGCTTGGCAGGCCGGAGGACCGGGGAGCTGTTTTTT
CDR3: CASSLAGRRTGELFF

size: .
D: TRBD2
V: TRBV9
J: TRBJ2-1
DNA: TGTGCCAGCAGCGTAGCCGTAGCGGGAGCTATGAGTGAGCAGTTCTTC
CDR3: CASSVAVAGAMSEQFF

size: .
D: .
V: TRBV2
J: TRBJ2-1
DNA: TGTGCCAGCTTGTGGCAGGGACCAAGCAATGAGCAGTTCTTC
CDR3: CASLWQGPSNEQFF

size: .
D: TRBD2
V: TRBV28
J: TRBJ2-1
DNA: TGTGCCAGCCGACTAGCGGGAGTAGGGGGTGAGCAGTTCTTC
CDR3: CASRLAGVGGEQFF

size: few
D: .
V: TRBV10-3
J: TRBJ2-7
DNA: TGTGCCATCAAAGAGGGGCCAGCTAGCTCCTACGAGCAGTACTTC
CDR3: CAIKEGPASSYEQYF

size: .
D: .
V: TRBV5-1
J: TRBJ2-7
DNA: TGCGCCAGCAGCTTGTTTCTCGGCTCCTACGAGCAGTACTTC
CDR3: CASSLFLGSYEQYF

size: .
D: TRBD1
V: TRBV18
J: TRBJ1-1
DNA: TGTGCCAGCTCACCAACAGGGGGGGACACTGAAGCTTTCTTT
CDR3: CASSPTGGDTEAFF

size: .
D: TRBD2
V: TRBV6-5
J: TRBJ2-7
DNA: TGTGCCAGTCGCGGGAGCTCCTACGAGCAGTACTTC
CDR3: CASRGSSYEQYF

size: .
D: TRBD1
V: TRBV28
J: TRBJ2-7
DNA: TGTGCCAGCAGTTTCATTGTGAGACAGGGTACCTACGAGCAGTACTTC
CDR3: CASSFIVRQGTYEQYF

size: few
D: .
V: TRBV20-1
J: TRBJ1-2
DNA: TGCAGTGCTAGAGGTGGTGAGGGCTACACCTTC
CDR3: CSARGGEGYTF

size: .
D: .
V: TRBV5-1
J: TRBJ1-5
DNA: TGCGCCAGCAGCTTGGCCAATAATCAGCCCCAGCATTTT
CDR3: CASSLANNQPQHF